This note documents a single T cell receptor beta chain sequence. Between the trimmed V and J ends, which lost 6 bases and 1 base, there was a span of 9 bases. Germline values: CDR1 SEHNR, CDR2 FQNEAQ (reference sequence). The CDR3 is 14 amino acids. This sample is drawn from a study of blood T cell repertoires in COVID-19. Study-level information: PBMCs, B-cell-depleted T cells, or T cells were the source of the cDNA or gDNA that made up the material.

Produced via immunoSEQ multiplex PCR; TCRdb's table is partial and in-frame only. The sample lists roughly 100,000 clones; 70% to 90% were seen once. The sequencing input was peripheral blood. The sequence was collected from a woman in her seventies with acute or convalescent COVID-19. V is TRBV7-9 and J is TRBJ2-2, with D hard to call. CDR3 protein: CASRETGNTGELFF. Here the CDR3 DNA reads TGTGCCAGCAGAGAGACGGGGAACACCGGGGAGCTGTTTTTT.